This TCR beta chain was found in a study of memory CD4+ T cells and cytomegalovirus serostatus. Study summary: Of the healthy Belgian adults, 9 or 10 were CMV seropositive and 24 seronegative.

For this clone: Its antigen remains unknown.

Single viable CD3+CD4+CD8-CD45RO+ cells were sorted as the memory CD4+ T cells. Serum IgG to CMV pp150, pp28, p38 and p52 defined serostatus. Total CD4+ T cells were enriched by CD4 positive selection. Generated by immunoSEQ multiplex PCR, the TCRdb table keeps only in-frame clones and is missing some. The data show under 50,000 clones, approximately 74% seen once. Study results and limitations: A US-trained random forest predicted CMV serostatus with median AUC around 0.91.

CDR3 length equals 13 residues. V lost 3 bases and J 4 bases, leaving 9 bases between the germline ends. Germline V gene lookup returns CDR1 LNHDA and CDR2 SQIVND (reference sequence). The material sequenced was memory CD4+ T cells from blood. The chain carries TRBV19 and TRBJ1-1; D is unresolved. The sequence derives from an adult in good health and CMV-seropositive. The CDR3 sequence is CASSIDGSTEAFF. The CDR3 region has the DNA TGTGCCAGTAGTATCGACGGTTCCACTGAAGCTTTCTTT.